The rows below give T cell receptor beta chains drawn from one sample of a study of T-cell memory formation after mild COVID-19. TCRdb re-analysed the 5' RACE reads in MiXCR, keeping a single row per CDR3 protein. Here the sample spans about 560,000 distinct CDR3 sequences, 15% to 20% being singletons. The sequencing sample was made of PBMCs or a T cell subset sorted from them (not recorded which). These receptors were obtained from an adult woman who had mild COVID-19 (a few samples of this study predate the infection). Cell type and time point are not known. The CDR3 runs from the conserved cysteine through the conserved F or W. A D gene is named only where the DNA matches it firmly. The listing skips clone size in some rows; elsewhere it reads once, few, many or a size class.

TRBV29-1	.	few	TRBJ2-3	CSVAGLAADTQYF	TGCAGCGTTGCCGGACTGGCAGCAGATACGCAGTATTTT
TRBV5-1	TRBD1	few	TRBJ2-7	CASSPGQGRTYEQYF	TGCGCCAGCAGCCCGGGACAGGGGAGGACCTACGAGCAGTACTTC
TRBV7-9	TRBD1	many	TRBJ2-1	CASSAPRTGGYNEQFF	TGTGCCAGCAGCGCACCTAGGACAGGGGGGTACAATGAGCAGTTCTTC
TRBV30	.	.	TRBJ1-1	CAWSWDHTEAFF	TGTGCCTGGAGCTGGGATCACACTGAAGCTTTCTTT
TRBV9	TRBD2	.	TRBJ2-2	CASSARSATAGVRTGELFF	TGTGCCAGCAGCGCTAGATCAGCAACAGCGGGAGTAAGGACCGGGGAGCTGTTTTTT
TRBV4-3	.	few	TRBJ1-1	CASSQDGEGNTEAFF	TGCGCCAGCAGCCAAGATGGAGAGGGGAACACTGAAGCTTTCTTT
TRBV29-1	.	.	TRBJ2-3	CSVGGLETQYF	TGCAGCGTTGGAGGCTTAGAGACGCAGTATTTT
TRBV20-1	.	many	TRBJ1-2	CSAARQAFSATPNYGYTF	TGCAGTGCGGCGAGACAGGCATTCTCTGCGACCCCTAACTATGGCTACACCTTC
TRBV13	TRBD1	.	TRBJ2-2	CASSIRDRGLGTGELFF	TGTGCCAGCAGCATACGGGACAGGGGGCTTGGGACCGGGGAGCTGTTTTTT
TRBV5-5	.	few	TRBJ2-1	CASNPGGRQKEQFF	TGTGCCAGCAACCCCGGAGGGCGGCAGAAGGAGCAGTTCTTC